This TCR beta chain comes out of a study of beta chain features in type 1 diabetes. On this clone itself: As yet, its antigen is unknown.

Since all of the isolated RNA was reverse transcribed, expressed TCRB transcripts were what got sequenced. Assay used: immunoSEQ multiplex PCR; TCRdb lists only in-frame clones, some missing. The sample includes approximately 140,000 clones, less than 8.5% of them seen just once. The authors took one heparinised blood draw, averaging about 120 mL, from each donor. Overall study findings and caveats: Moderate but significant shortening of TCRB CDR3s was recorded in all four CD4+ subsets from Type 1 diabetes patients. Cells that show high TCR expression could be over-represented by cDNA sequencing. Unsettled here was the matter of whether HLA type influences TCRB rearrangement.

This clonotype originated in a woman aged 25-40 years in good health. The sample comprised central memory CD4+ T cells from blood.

CDR3 DNA sequence: TGTGCCAGCTCACCAGGGCTAGCGGGAGCCAAAAACATTCAGTACTTC. Translated: CASSPGLAGAKNIQYF. The V call is TRBV18, the J call TRBJ2-4; 8 nucleotides agree with TRBD2. The CDR3 spans 16 residues. In germline, CDR1 is KGHSH, CDR2 LQKENI. The ends lost 2 bases at V and 0 bases at J; junction bases unmatched: 3.